This T cell receptor beta chain was identified during a study of human T cells and chemical hapten exposure. TCRdb independently ran MiXCR on the RACE reads; one entry per CDR3 protein. The sample records about 77,000 distinct CDR3 sequences, 8.5% to 9.5% being singletons. Study outcomes and limitations: Among TCRs, those above 1 in 1000 frequency were unaffected by DPC sensitization.

Time point reported: healthy volunteer bleed at 6 weeks. Extraction of total RNA was performed on unfractionated whole blood. This clonotype was counted only a few times. Its antigen is as yet unknown. Germline CDR1 is SGHTA and CDR2 is FQGTGA. The V end lost 2 bases, the J end lost 9 bases, and 7 bases lay between the germline ends. The CDR3 length is 12 residues. This TCR was sampled from a female donor in good health. Some clones in this sample may be carry-over from other donors' samples. Specimen: whole blood. This chain uses TRBV7-3 with TRBJ2-2, with D unclear. Here the CDR3 DNA reads TGTGCCAGCAGCTTACTAGGTCGGGAGCTGTTTTTT. It translates to CASSLLGRELFF.